Each of the 18 T cell receptor beta chains below was sequenced from the same sample in a study of T cell responses to AZD1222 COVID-19 vaccine. Profiling relied on immunoSEQ multiplex PCR, and the TCRdb table lists in-frame clones only, not all of them. Among about 130,000 clones listed, 93% were seen once. Material: peripheral blood, obtained on day 0 of AZD1222 vaccination. Receptors originate from an adult in good health.

The chain links TRBV5-6 to TRBJ2-7; 10 bases fit TRBD1. Germline assignment: CDR1 SGHDT and CDR2 YYEEEE. Losses at the gene ends were 0 bases for V and 7 bases for J; bases not matched to a gene: 10. This CDR3 region has 16 residues. Written as DNA, the CDR3 is TGTGCCAGCAGCTTGGCCTCACGACAGGGGGCAAAGGAGCAGTACTTC. Protein: CASSLASRQGAKEQYF. The variable domain in full, completed from reference TRBV5-6 and TRBJ2-7, reads DAGVTQSPTHLIKTRGQQVTLRCSPKSGHDTVSWYQQALGQGPQFIFQYYEEEERQRGNFPDRFSGHQFPNYSSELNVNALLLGDSALYLCASSLASRQGAKEQYFGPGTRLTVT.

This clone was observed a single time. The chain joins TRBV19 to TRBJ2-3; 7 nucleotides agree with TRBD1. Germline V gene lookup returns CDR1 LNHDA and CDR2 SQIVND (reference sequence). The ends lost 8 bases at V and 2 bases at J; junction bases unmatched: 4. CDR3 length: 13 residues. In nucleotides, the CDR3 is TGTGCCAGTTCTAGGGGGCCCACAGATACGCAGTATTTT. Translating it yields CASSRGPTDTQYF.

The V call is TRBV5-6, the J call TRBJ1-3; D gene uncertain. This CDR3 comprises 14 residues. The V end lost 1 base, the J end lost 4 bases, and 9 bases lay between the germline ends. Germline lookup yields CDR1 SGHDT and CDR2 YYEEEE. The DNA of the CDR3 is TGTGCCAGCAGCTTGTGGTCGCCCGGAAACACCATATATTTT. Translating gives CASSLWSPGNTIYF.

V and J are TRBV3-1 (or the pseudogene TRBV3-2) and TRBJ2-1; D might be TRBD1 (7 bases). Deletions cut 4 bases from V and 2 bases from J, with 15 bases between. This CDR3 spans 16 amino acids. In germline, CDR1 is LGHDT, CDR2 YNNKEL (reference sequence). This chain's CDR3 is CASSLGGRGAYNEQFF. In nucleotides, the CDR3 is TGTGCCAGCAGCCTGGGTGGCAGGGGGGCCTACAATGAGCAGTTCTTC.

The chain employs TRBV5-1 and TRBJ1-1, with TRBD1 matching over 9 bases. Germline V gives CDR1 SGHRS, CDR2 YFSETQ. V shed 4 bases and J 3 bases; nucleotides not matched to a gene: 7. The CDR3 length is 15 residues. This CDR3 reads CASSGWTGVDTEAFF. The CDR3 bases are TGCGCCAGCAGCGGGTGGACAGGGGTCGACACTGAAGCTTTCTTT.

This chain joins TRBV6-1 and TRBJ1-2; D not certain. Trimming took off 1 base at V and 8 bases at J, with 11 bases between the two ends. The CDR3 consists of 13 residues. Germline V gene data show CDR1 as MNHNS and CDR2 as SASEGT. This chain's CDR3 is CASSEVEGRGYTF. Here the CDR3 DNA reads TGTGCCAGCAGTGAAGTAGAGGGTCGGGGCTACACCTTC.

CDR3: CASTSRQGPTDTQYF. The DNA of the CDR3 is TGTGCCAGCACCTCACGACAGGGCCCCACAGATACGCAGTATTTT. This chain links TRBV25-1 with TRBJ2-3, with 7 bases aligning to TRBD1. CDR1 and CDR2 (germline): MGHDK, SYGVNS. Losses at the gene ends were 7 bases for V and 2 bases for J; bases not matched to a gene: 9. The CDR3 runs 15 residues.

This clone came up a few times. The J gene is TRBJ2-3, the V gene TRBV7-9, with 8 positions matching TRBD1. The ends lost 7 bases at V and 1 base at J; junction bases unmatched: 7. The CDR3 totals 15 residues. Germline V lookup: CDR1 SEHNR, CDR2 FQNEAQ (reference sequence). CDR3 nucleotide sequence: TGTGCCAGCAACTTCCCGGGACAGGGCACAGATACGCAGTATTTT. It yields the protein CASNFPGQGTDTQYF.

This clone was picked up one time. The chain joins TRBV4-1 to TRBJ1-2; 8 nucleotides agree with TRBD1. Germline assignment: CDR1 MGHRA and CDR2 YSYEKL. J lost 8 bases, V lost 0 bases, and 20 bases had no gene match. The CDR3 has 19 residues. CDR3 bases: TGCGCCAGCAGCCAAGAACGAGCCTTGAAAACAGGGGGAACGGACGGCTACACCTTC. Translating gives CASSQERALKTGGTDGYTF.

This chain links TRBV5-4 with TRBJ1-2; tentatively, D is TRBD1 (5 bases). This CDR3 is 13 amino acids long. The ends were cut back, 0 bases at V and 4 bases at J, with 7 bases in the middle. CDR1 and CDR2 from the germline V gene are SGHNT and YYREEE (reference sequence). CDR3 nucleotides: TGTGCCAGCAGCTTGGACAGGCTCTATGGCTACACCTTC. Translation: CASSLDRLYGYTF.

The chain employs TRBV7-2 and TRBJ2-4, with 7 bases lining up with TRBD1. The germline V gene has CDR1 SGHTA and CDR2 FQGNSA. V was pared by 5 bases and J by 0 bases, with 7 bases of the junction left unmatched. The length of the CDR3 is 16 residues. DNA of the CDR3: TGTGCCAGCAGCCCAAGGACAGGACTAGCCAAAAACATTCAGTACTTC. Translated: CASSPRTGLAKNIQYF.

The rearrangement joins TRBV19 to TRBJ1-1, with TRBD1 matching over 8 bases. V shed 8 bases, J shed 6 bases, and the junction held 8 bases outside the gene matches. Germline V gene sequence: CDR1 LNHDA, CDR2 SQIVND (reference sequence). CDR3 size: 13 residues. The CDR3 is CASAQGGGAEAFF. In DNA, the CDR3 is TGTGCCAGTGCACAGGGGGGAGGCGCTGAAGCTTTCTTT.

The rearrangement links TRBV5-5 to TRBJ2-2; no firm D call. The V gene lost 0 bases and the J gene lost 6 bases, with 3 bases spanning the gap. Germline CDR1 is SGHKS and CDR2 is YYEKEE (reference sequence). The CDR3 loop spans 12 amino acids. As DNA, the CDR3 is TGTGCCAGCAGCTTGGGTCCCGGGGAGCTGTTTTTT. Amino acids: CASSLGPGELFF.

This chain joins TRBV6-5 and TRBJ1-1, with D possibly TRBD1 on 6 matching bases. Trimming left V 0 bases short and J 4 bases short, with 9 bases between. There are 14 residues in the CDR3. CDR1 and CDR2 from the germline V gene are MNHEY and SVGAGI. In DNA, the CDR3 is TGTGCCAGCAGTTACTCGACAGGTGGCACTGAAGCTTTCTTT. Protein: CASSYSTGGTEAFF.

The chain couples TRBV19 to TRBJ1-1, with D possibly TRBD1 on 5 matching bases. From germline, CDR1 is LNHDA and CDR2 SQIVND (reference sequence). Deletions cut 7 bases from V and 8 bases from J, with 20 bases between. The CDR3 runs 14 residues. As DNA, the CDR3 is TGTGCCAGTACCACCTCTTTCGGGGCCTCCGAAGCTTTCTTT. Protein sequence: CASTTSFGASEAFF.

The genes are TRBV7-8 and TRBJ1-6; D is ambiguous. Per germline, CDR1 SGHVS and CDR2 FQNEAQ. V was cut by 8 bases and J by 0 bases, with 5 bases left in between. The length of the CDR3 is 13 residues. CDR3 nucleotides: TGTGCCAGCTCCAGCTCCTATAATTCACCCCTCCACTTT. It yields the protein CASSSSYNSPLHF.

The chain carries TRBV3-1 (or the pseudogene TRBV3-2) and TRBJ2-2; no firm D call. There are 14 residues in the CDR3. Trimming left V 0 bases short and J 2 bases short, with 4 bases between. Germline V gene lookup returns CDR1 LGHDT and CDR2 YNNKEL (reference sequence). The CDR3: CASSQDSNTGELFF. CDR3 sequence (DNA): TGTGCCAGCAGCCAAGATAGCAACACCGGGGAGCTGTTTTTT.

The chain carries TRBV19 and TRBJ2-7, with TRBD1 identical over 9 bases. Losses at the gene ends were 6 bases for V and 2 bases for J; bases not matched to a gene: 2. This CDR3 region has 13 residues. Per germline, CDR1 LNHDA and CDR2 SQIVND (reference sequence). CDR3 amino acids: CASRGTGTYEQYF. The CDR3 DNA is TGTGCCAGTAGAGGGACAGGGACCTACGAGCAGTACTTC. The full variable domain, in which reference TRBV19 and TRBJ2-7 provide the parts outside the CDR3, is DGGITQSPKYLFRKEGQNVTLSCEQNLNHDAMYWYRQDPGQGLRLIYYSQIVNDFQKGDIAEGYSVSREKKESFPLTVTSAQKNPTAFYLCASRGTGTYEQYFGPGTRLTVT.